This T cell receptor (beta chain) was observed in a study of blood T cells in healthy people across ages. Study-wide points: What prevented conclusive comparison of naive and antigen-experienced cells was that PBMCs were unsorted. Considered underestimates were the diversity estimates obtained from one million T cells.

Primers used in a second PCR of roughly 7 to 12 cycles were a sample-barcoded 5' primer and a J-beta primer mix. A template-switch adaptor with 12 random nucleotides tagged each cDNA molecule. TCRdb called the 5' RACE reads again in MiXCR, with one record for every CDR3 protein. Here the sample spans about 680,000 distinct CDR3 sequences, 49% being singletons. Points on this clonotype: Its antigen remains unknown.

Germline assignment: CDR1 SQVTM and CDR2 ANQGSEA. Trimming removed 5 bases at V and 0 bases at J, with 12 bases between. The CDR3 covers 14 residues. The chain uses TRBV29-1 and TRBJ2-3; D is uncertain. The sample comprised blood. This TCR was sampled from a woman aged 60 to 75 in good health. CDR3: CSVRSGLSTDTQYF. The CDR3 DNA sequence: TGCAGCGTTCGGTCCGGGCTCAGCACAGATACGCAGTATTTT.